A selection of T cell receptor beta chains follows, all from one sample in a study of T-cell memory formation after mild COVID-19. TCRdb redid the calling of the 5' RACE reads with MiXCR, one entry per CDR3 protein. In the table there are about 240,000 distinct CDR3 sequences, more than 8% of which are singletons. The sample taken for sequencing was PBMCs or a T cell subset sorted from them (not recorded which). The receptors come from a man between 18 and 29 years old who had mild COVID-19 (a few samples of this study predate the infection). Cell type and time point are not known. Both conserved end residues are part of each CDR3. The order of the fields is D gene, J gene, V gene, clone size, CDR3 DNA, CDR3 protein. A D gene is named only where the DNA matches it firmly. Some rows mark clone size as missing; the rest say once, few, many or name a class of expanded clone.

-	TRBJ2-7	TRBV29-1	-	TGCAGCGCTTGGGACACCTTCGGGGAGCAGTACTTC	CSAWDTFGEQYF
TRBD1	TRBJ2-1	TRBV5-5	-	TGTGCCAGCAGCGACTGGACAGGGGGCTCCTACAATGAGCAGTTCTTC	CASSDWTGGSYNEQFF
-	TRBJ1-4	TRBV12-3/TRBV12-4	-	TGTGCCAGCAGTTTCCCCCCGTACCCATCCAATAGTGAAAAACTGTTTTTT	CASSFPPYPSNSEKLFF
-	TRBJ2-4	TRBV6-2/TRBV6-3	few	TGTGCCAGCAGTACCGGGTGGGCCAAAAACATTCAGTACTTC	CASSTGWAKNIQYF
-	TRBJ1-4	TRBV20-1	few	TGCAGTGCTAGAGATCGCAGGGCAACTAATGAAAAACTGTTTTTT	CSARDRRATNEKLFF
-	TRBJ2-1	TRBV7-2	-	TGTGCCAGCAGCTTCTCGGTCCTACCACAGTTCTTC	CASSFSVLPQFF
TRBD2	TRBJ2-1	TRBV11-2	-	TGTGCCAGCAGCCCTAGGACTAGCAACAATGAGCAGTTCTTC	CASSPRTSNNEQFF
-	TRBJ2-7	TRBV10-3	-	TGTGCCATCAGTGAGAGGTGGGACCACGAGCAGTACTTC	CAISERWDHEQYF
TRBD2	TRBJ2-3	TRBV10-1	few	TGCGCCAGCAGTGTCAGCGGGGACCCCCCAGATACGCAGTATTTT	CASSVSGDPPDTQYF
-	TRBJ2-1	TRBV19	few	TGTGCCAGTAGTATATCAAGCTATGAGCAGTTCTTC	CASSISSYEQFF
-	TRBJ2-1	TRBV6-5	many	TGTGCCAGCAGTTACTCATCCGGAGCGCAGTTCTTC	CASSYSSGAQFF
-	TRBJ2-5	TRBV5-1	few	TGCGCCAGCAGCTTGGAGCTTCGTCCCCAAGAGACCCAGTACTTC	CASSLELRPQETQYF
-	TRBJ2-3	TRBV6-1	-	TGTGCCAGCAGTGAATTCACAGGGACGCAGTATTTT	CASSEFTGTQYF
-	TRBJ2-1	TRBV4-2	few	TGTGCCAGCAGCCTAGCCGTGGATGAGCAGTTCTTC	CASSLAVDEQFF
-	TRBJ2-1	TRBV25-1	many	TGTGCCAGCAGTGAAGCAGGAGCCTACAATGAGCAGTTCTTC	CASSEAGAYNEQFF
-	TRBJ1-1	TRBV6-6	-	TGTGCCAGCAGTTCCACCGACAGAGTTGAAGCTTTCTTT	CASSSTDRVEAFF
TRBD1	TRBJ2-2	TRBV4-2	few	TGTGCCAGCAGCCCCCTCGGACAGGGGACCTACACCGGGGAGCTGTTTTTT	CASSPLGQGTYTGELFF
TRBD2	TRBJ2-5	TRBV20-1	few	TGCAGTGCCAATCACCGCGGGGGAGGAGAGACCCAGTACTTC	CSANHRGGGETQYF
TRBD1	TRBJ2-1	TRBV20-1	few	TGCAGTGCTAGGGAGACAGGGCATGAGCAGTTCTTC	CSARETGHEQFF
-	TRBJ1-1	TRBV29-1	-	TGCAGCGTGGCCCCCGGGGGCACTGAAGCTTTCTTT	CSVAPGGTEAFF
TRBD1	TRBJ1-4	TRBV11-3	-	TGTGCCAGCAGCTTACTCGCGGGACAGGGGAATGAAAAACTGTTTTTT	CASSLLAGQGNEKLFF
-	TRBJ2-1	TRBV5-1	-	TGCGCCAGCAGCTTACGACCAATTCGAGTTGAGCAGTTCTTC	CASSLRPIRVEQFF
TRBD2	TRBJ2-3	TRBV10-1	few	TGCGCCAGCAGTGAGTGGGGACTAGCGGGGGCTGATACGCAGTATTTT	CASSEWGLAGADTQYF
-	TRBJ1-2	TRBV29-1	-	TGCAGCGCCTTCGGAGGGGATTATGGCTACACCTTC	CSAFGGDYGYTF
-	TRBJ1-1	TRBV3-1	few	TGTGCCAGCAGCCAAGGGGGCAAGGTAGGAGCTTTCTTT	CASSQGGKVGAFF
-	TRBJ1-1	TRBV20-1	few	TGCAGTGCCAGTACAGGGTTTGACACTGAAGCTTTCTTT	CSASTGFDTEAFF
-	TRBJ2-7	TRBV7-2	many	TGTGCCAGCAGCCCCCCGGGTCCAAGCGAGCAGTACTTC	CASSPPGPSEQYF
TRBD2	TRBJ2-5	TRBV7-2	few	TGTGCCAGCAGCTTAAGTGGGCGGCGGGGGGGCATCGAGACCCAGTACTTC	CASSLSGRRGGIETQYF
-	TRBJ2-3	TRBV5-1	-	TGCGCCAGCAGCTTGATGCGGGCCCCCGCCACAGATACGCAGTATTTT	CASSLMRAPATDTQYF
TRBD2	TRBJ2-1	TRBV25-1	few	TGTGCCAGCAGTGACGGACTAGCGGGGCCCTCCTACAATGAGCAGTTCTTC	CASSDGLAGPSYNEQFF
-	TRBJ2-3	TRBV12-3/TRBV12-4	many	TGTGCCAGCAGTTTAGAGCGCCCATCCACAGATACGCAGTATTTT	CASSLERPSTDTQYF
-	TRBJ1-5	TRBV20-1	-	TGCAGTGCTAGAGATCCTCAAAACGCCGATCAGCCCCAGCATTTT	CSARDPQNADQPQHF
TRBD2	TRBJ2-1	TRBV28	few	TGTGCCAGCAGTAATCTTAGCGGGGGAACCTACAATGAGCAGTTCTTC	CASSNLSGGTYNEQFF
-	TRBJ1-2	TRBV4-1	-	TGCGCCAGCAGCCAAGGTCCCAGGGCCAACTATGGCTACACCTTC	CASSQGPRANYGYTF
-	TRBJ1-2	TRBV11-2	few	TGTGCCAGCAGCCGCCCGGACAGCGGCTACACCTTC	CASSRPDSGYTF
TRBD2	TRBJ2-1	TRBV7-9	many	TGTGCCAGCAGCTTATTGAGCGGGGGATACAATGAGCAGTTCTTC	CASSLLSGGYNEQFF
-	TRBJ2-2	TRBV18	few	TGTGCCAGCTCACCTATCGGGCACGGGGAGCTGTTTTTT	CASSPIGHGELFF
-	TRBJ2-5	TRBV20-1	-	TGCAGTGCTGGCAGGGGCCACAATTCCCAGGAGACCCAGTACTTC	CSAGRGHNSQETQYF
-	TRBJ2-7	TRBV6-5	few	TGTGCCAGCAGCCGACCGGGGGGCAACTACGAGCAGTACTTC	CASSRPGGNYEQYF
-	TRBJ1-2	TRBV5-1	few	TGCGCCAGCAGCGAGACCGAGGGGGACGAATCCATAGACTATGGCTACACCTTC	CASSETEGDESIDYGYTF
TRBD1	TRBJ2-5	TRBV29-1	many	TGCAGCGCGGACAGGCACCAAGAGACCCAGTACTTC	CSADRHQETQYF
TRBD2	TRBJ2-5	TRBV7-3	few	TGTGCCAGCAGCCGGGGCGGGGGGAACCAAGAGACCCAGTACTTC	CASSRGGGNQETQYF
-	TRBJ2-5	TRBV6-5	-	TGTGCCAGCAGTTACTCTATGCGCGGGGCGTTAGGGGAGACCCAGTACTTC	CASSYSMRGALGETQYF
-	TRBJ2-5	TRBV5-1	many	TGCGCCAGCAGCTTGGCGGGGACGTCCCAAGAGACCCAGTACTTC	CASSLAGTSQETQYF
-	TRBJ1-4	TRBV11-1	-	TGTGCCAGCAGCTCTCCACCGGGGAGTAGTGTCGCTAATGAAAAACTGTTTTTT	CASSSPPGSSVANEKLFF
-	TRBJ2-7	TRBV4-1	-	TGCGCCAGCAGCCCAGTTAGGCAGTCCTACGAGCAGTACTTC	CASSPVRQSYEQYF
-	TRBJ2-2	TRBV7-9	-	TGTGCCAGCAGCCGAGGCGGACTAACCACCGGGGAGCTGTTTTTT	CASSRGGLTTGELFF
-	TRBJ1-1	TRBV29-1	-	TGCAGCGTTGCAACAGGTCGCACTGAAGCTTTCTTT	CSVATGRTEAFF
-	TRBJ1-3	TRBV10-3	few	TGTGCCATCAGTTTTACTGGAAACACCATATATTTT	CAISFTGNTIYF
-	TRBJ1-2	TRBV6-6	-	TGTGCCAGCAGTTACGGACAGAGAGATGACTACACCTTC	CASSYGQRDDYTF
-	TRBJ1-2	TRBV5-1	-	TGCGCCAGCAGCCCGTCAGTCTTTAACTATGGCTACACCTTC	CASSPSVFNYGYTF
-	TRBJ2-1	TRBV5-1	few	TGCGCCAGCAGCTTGGGGGGTACTAGTGTTGGCTACAATGAGCAGTTCTTC	CASSLGGTSVGYNEQFF
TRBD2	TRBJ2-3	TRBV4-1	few	TGCGCCAGCAGCCTCTTGAGCGGGGGGGCAAATTTAGATACGCAGTATTTT	CASSLLSGGANLDTQYF
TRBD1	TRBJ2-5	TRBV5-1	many	TGCGCCAGCAGCTCTACAGGGGACCAAGAGACCCAGTACTTC	CASSSTGDQETQYF